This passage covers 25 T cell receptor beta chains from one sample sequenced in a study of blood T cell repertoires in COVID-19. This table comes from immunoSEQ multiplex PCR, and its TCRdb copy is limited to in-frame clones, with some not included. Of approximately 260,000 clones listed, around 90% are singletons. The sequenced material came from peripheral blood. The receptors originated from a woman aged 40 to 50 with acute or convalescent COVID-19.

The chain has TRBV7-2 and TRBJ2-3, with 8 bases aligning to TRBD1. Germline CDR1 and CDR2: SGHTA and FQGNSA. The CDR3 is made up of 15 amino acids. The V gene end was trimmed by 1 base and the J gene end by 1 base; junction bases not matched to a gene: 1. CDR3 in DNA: TGTGCCAGCAGCTTAGTGGGACAGGGCACAGATACGCAGTATTTT. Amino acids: CASSLVGQGTDTQYF.

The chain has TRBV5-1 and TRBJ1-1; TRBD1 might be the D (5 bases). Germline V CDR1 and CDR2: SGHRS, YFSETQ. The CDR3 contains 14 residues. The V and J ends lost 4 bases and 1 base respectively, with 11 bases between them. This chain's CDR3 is CASSAPGQNTEAFF. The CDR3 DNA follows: TGCGCCAGCAGCGCCCCCGGACAGAACACTGAAGCTTTCTTT.

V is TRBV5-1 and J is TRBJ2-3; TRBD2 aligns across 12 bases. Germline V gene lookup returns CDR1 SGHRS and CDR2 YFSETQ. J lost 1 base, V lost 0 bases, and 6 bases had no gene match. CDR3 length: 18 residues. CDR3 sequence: CASSLVLAGGSGTDTQYF. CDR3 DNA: TGCGCCAGCAGCTTGGTACTAGCGGGGGGAAGCGGCACAGATACGCAGTATTTT. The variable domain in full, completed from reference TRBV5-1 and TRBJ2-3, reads KAGVTQTPRYLIKTRGQQVTLSCSPISGHRSVSWYQQTPGQGLQFLFEYFSETQRNKGNFPGRFSGRQFSNSRSEMNVSTLELGDSALYLCASSLVLAGGSGTDTQYFGPGTRLTVL.

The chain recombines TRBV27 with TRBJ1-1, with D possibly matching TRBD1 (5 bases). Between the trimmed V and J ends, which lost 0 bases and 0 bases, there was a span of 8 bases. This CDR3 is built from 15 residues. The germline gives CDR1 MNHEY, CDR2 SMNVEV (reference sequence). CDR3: CASSLSGGLNTEAFF. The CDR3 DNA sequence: TGTGCCAGCAGTTTATCCGGGGGATTGAACACTGAAGCTTTCTTT.

CDR3 loop: CATSSLGYTF. CDR3 coding DNA: TGTGCCACCAGCAGCCTTGGCTACACCTTC. This chain uses TRBV15 with TRBJ1-2, with D hard to call. Trimming left V 3 bases short and J 7 bases short, with 3 bases between. From germline, CDR1 is LNHNV and CDR2 YYDKDF (reference sequence). There are 10 residues in the CDR3.

The CDR3 sequence: CASSLPGAVNEQFF. The CDR3 DNA reads TGTGCCAGCAGCTTGCCAGGGGCGGTCAATGAGCAGTTCTTC. The chain uses TRBV5-4 and TRBJ2-1; possible D gene TRBD1, 6 bases. The CDR3 is 14 amino acids. V was cut by 1 base and J by 6 bases, with 11 bases left in between. The germline V gene has CDR1 SGHNT and CDR2 YYREEE (reference sequence).

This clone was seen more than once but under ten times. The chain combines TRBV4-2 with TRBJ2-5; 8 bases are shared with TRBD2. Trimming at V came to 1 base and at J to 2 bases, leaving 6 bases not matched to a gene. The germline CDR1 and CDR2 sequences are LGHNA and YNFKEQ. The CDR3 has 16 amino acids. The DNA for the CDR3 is TGTGCCAGCAGCCAAGTGCAGCGGGGGTATCAAGAGACCCAGTACTTC. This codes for CASSQVQRGYQETQYF.

DNA for the CDR3: TGCGCCAGCAGCCAAGATCAAAGGGGTCCTCTGAGCGCACCCCTCCACTTT. It codes for CASSQDQRGPLSAPLHF. The chain carries TRBV4-1 and TRBJ1-6; D may be TRBD1 (5 bases). CDR1 is MGHRA and CDR2 is YSYEKL in the germline V gene. The CDR3 has 17 amino acids. V was pared by 0 bases and J by 11 bases, with 20 bases between.

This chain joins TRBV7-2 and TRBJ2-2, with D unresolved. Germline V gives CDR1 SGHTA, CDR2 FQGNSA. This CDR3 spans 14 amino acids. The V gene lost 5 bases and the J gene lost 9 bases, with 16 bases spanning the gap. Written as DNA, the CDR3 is TGTGCCAGCAGCAGCCCTTTTATATCGCGGGAGCTGTTTTTT. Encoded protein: CASSSPFISRELFF.

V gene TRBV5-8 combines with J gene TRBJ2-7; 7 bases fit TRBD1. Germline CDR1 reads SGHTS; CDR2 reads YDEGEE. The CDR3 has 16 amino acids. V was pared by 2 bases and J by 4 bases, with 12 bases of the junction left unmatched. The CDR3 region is CASSFRGRLGHYEQYV. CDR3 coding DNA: TGTGCCAGCAGCTTTAGGGGGCGGTTAGGGCATTACGAGCAGTACGTC.

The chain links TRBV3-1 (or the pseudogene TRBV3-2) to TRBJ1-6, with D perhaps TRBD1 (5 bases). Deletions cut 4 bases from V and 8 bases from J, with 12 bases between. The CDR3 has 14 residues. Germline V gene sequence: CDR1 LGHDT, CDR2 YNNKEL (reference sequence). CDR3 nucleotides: TGTGCCAGCAGCCTAAGACAGCTAGATTCACCCCTCCACTTT. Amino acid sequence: CASSLRQLDSPLHF.

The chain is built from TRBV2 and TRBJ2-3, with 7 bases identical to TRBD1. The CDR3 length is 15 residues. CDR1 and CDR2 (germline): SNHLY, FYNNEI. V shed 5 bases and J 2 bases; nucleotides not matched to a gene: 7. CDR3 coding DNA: TGTGCCAGCAGTTTAGACAGGGACAACACAGATACGCAGTATTTT. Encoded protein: CASSLDRDNTDTQYF.

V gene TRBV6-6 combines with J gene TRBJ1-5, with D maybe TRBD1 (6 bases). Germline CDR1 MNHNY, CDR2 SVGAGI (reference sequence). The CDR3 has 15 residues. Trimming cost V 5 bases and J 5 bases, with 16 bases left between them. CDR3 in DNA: TGTGCCAGCAGTCGGGGGGCGGGGGGCGATCAGCCCCAGCATTTT. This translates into CASSRGAGGDQPQHF.

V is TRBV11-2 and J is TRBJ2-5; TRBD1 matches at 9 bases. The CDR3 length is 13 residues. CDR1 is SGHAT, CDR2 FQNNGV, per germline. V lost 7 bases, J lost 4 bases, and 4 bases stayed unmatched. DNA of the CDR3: TGTGCCAGCAAAACAGGGGGCGTAGAGACCCAGTACTTC. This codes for CASKTGGVETQYF.

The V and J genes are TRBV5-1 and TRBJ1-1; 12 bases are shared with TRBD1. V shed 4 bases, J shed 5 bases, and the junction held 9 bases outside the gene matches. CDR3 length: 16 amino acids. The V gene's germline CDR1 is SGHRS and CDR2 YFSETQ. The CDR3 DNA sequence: TGCGCCAGCAGCCCGGGGACAGGGGGCGAGGGGACTGAAGCTTTCTTT. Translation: CASSPGTGGEGTEAFF.

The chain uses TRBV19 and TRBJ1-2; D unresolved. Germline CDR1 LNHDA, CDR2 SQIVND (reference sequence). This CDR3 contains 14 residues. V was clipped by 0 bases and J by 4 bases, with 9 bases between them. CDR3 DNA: TGTGCCAGTAGTATAGATACCACTCTCTATGGCTACACCTTC. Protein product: CASSIDTTLYGYTF.

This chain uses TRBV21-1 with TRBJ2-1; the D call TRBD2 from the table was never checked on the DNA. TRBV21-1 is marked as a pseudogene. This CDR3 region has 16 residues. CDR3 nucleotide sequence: TGTGCCAGCCCGGGACTAGCGGGAGGGGGGTACAATGAGCAGTTCTTC. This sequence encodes CASPGLAGGGYNEQFF.

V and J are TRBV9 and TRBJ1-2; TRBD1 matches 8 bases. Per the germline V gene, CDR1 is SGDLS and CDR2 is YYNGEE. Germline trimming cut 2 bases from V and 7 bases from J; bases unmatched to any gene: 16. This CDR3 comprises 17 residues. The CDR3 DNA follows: TGTGCCAGCAGCGTGGGGGTTCAGGGGGCTAAGGTGTCTGGCTACACCTTC. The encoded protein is CASSVGVQGAKVSGYTF.

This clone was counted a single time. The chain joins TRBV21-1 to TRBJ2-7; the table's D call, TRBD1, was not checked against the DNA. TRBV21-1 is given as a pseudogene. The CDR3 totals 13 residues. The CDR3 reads CASSKGARDEQYV. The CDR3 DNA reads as TGTGCCAGCAGCAAAGGGGCCAGGGACGAGCAGTACGTC.

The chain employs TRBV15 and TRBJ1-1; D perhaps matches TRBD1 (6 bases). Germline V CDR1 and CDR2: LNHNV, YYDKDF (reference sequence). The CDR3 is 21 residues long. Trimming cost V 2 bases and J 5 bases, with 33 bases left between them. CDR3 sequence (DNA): TGTGCCACCAGCAGACCTAAGCAGGGGTTCACCGATACACCCGGGGAGACTGAAGCTTTCTTT. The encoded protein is CATSRPKQGFTDTPGETEAFF.

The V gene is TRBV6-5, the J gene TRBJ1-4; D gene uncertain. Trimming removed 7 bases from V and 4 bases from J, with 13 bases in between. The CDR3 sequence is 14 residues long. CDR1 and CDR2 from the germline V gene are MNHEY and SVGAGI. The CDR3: CASNSPTGNEKLFF. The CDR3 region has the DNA TGTGCCAGCAATAGCCCGACGGGTAATGAAAAACTGTTTTTT.

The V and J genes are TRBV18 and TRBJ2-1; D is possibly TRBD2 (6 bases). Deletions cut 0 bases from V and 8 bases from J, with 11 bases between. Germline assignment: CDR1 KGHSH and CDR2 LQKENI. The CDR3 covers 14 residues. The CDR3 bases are TGTGCCAGCTCACCACCGGGGGGAATCGATGAGCAGTTCTTC. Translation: CASSPPGGIDEQFF.

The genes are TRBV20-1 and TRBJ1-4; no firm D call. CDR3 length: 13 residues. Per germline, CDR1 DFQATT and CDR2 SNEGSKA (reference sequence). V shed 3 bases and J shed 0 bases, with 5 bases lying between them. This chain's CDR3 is CSASTATNEKLFF. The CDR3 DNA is TGCAGTGCTAGTACTGCAACTAATGAAAAACTGTTTTTT.

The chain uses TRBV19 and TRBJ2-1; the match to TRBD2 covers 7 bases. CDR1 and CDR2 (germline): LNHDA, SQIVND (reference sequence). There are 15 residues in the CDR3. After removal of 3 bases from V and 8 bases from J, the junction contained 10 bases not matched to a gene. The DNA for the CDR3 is TGTGCCAGTAGTATTGGCGGGGGAAACATCGATGAGCAGTTCTTC. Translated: CASSIGGGNIDEQFF.

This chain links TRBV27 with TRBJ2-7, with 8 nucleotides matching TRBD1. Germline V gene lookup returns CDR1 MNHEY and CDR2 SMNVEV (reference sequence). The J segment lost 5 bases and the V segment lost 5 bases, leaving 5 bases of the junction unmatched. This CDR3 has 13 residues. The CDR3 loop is CASSRGQGHEQYV. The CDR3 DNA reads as TGTGCCAGCAGTCGTGGACAGGGTCACGAGCAGTACGTC.